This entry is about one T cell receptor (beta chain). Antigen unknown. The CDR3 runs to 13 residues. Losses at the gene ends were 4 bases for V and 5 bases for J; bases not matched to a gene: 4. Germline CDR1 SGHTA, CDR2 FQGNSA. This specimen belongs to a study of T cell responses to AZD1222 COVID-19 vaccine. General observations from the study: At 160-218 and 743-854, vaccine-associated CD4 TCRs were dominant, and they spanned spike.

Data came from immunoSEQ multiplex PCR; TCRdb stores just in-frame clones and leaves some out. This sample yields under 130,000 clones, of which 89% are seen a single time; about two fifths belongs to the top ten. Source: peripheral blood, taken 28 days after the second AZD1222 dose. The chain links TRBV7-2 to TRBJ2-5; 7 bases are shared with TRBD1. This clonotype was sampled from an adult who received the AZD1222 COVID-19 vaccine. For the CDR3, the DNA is TGTGCCAGCAGCTGGGACAGTGGGGAGACCCAGTACTTC. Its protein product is CASSWDSGETQYF.